What follows are 9 T cell receptor beta chains derived from one specimen sequenced in a study of blood T cells in healthy people across ages. Combining a sample-barcoded 5' primer with a J-beta primer mix, a second PCR ran for 7 to 11 cycles. From the 5' RACE reads, TCRdb called clonotypes with MiXCR, one entry per CDR3 protein. The sample shows hundreds of thousands of distinct CDR3 sequences, roughly 29% of them seen only once. Sequencing used blood. All receptors derive from a woman in her 70s in good health.

Only a few counts were recorded for this clonotype. V usage is TRBV7-9 and J usage is TRBJ1-1, with no clear D. Germline CDR1 reads SEHNR; CDR2 reads FQNEAQ (reference sequence). The germline V and J ends were trimmed by 5 bases and 5 bases, with 9 bases remaining between them. This CDR3 has 12 residues. CDR3 sequence: CASSLQVTEAFF. The CDR3 bases are TGTGCCAGCAGCCTACAAGTGACTGAAGCTTTCTTT.

This clonotype was detected a few times. This chain uses TRBV20-1 with TRBJ2-1, with TRBD2 as a possible D gene (5 bases). V shed 5 bases and J shed 5 bases, with 19 bases lying between them. Germline V gene lookup returns CDR1 DFQATT and CDR2 SNEGSKA (reference sequence). The CDR3 has 15 residues. CDR3 nucleotide sequence: TGCAGTGCTTCCGGAACTAGGACCTCTAACAATGAGCAGTTCTTC. Protein: CSASGTRTSNNEQFF.

The chain joins TRBV18 to TRBJ2-1, with 9 bases fitting TRBD1. V was clipped by 6 bases and J by 7 bases; unmatched bases: 10. The CDR3 length is 15 residues. Germline V CDR1 and CDR2: KGHSH, LQKENI. The CDR3 sequence is CASSRGTGLWNEQFF. The CDR3 DNA sequence: TGTGCCAGCTCCCGAGGGACAGGGTTATGGAATGAGCAGTTCTTC.

This clonotype was counted between two and nine times. The chain uses TRBV10-3 and TRBJ2-5, with 7 bases aligning to TRBD1. V was clipped by 10 bases and J by 2 bases; unmatched bases: 7. Per the germline V gene, CDR1 is ENHRY and CDR2 is SYGVKD. The CDR3 is 13 residues long. The CDR3 spells CATKGQTQETQYF. The DNA for the CDR3 is TGTGCCACCAAGGGACAGACTCAAGAGACCCAGTACTTC.

V gene TRBV5-1 combines with J gene TRBJ1-2; D remains ambiguous. Germline CDR1 and CDR2: SGHRS and YFSETQ. V was clipped by 0 bases and J by 6 bases, with 15 bases between them. CDR3 length: 15 residues. The CDR3 reads CASSLADRDGDGYTF. CDR3 nucleotides: TGCGCCAGCAGCTTGGCGGACCGCGATGGAGATGGCTACACCTTC.

This clonotype was seen a few times. This chain joins TRBV20-1 and TRBJ1-2; D not resolved. V was trimmed by 3 bases and J by 1 base, leaving 6 bases between them. This CDR3 is built from 12 residues. Germline V gene lookup returns CDR1 DFQATT and CDR2 SNEGSKA (reference sequence). CDR3 in amino acids: CSASFGNYGYTF. The CDR3 nucleotides are TGCAGTGCTAGCTTCGGTAACTATGGCTACACCTTC.

The sample holds a few counts of this clonotype. This sequence joins TRBV6-1 and TRBJ2-2; D may be TRBD2 (5 bases). The CDR3 loop spans 15 amino acids. V lost 4 bases and J lost 4, with 13 bases in between. Germline-derived CDR1 and CDR2 are MNHNS and SASEGT. The CDR3 DNA follows: TGTGCCAGCAGTGGACCCCGGACTCCCACCGGGGAGCTGTTTTTT. It codes for CASSGPRTPTGELFF.

This clonotype was seen a few times. The rearrangement uses TRBV29-1 and TRBJ2-1, with 8 bases matching TRBD2. Per the germline V gene, CDR1 is SQVTM and CDR2 is ANQGSEA. Germline trimming cut 4 bases from V and 3 bases from J; bases unmatched to any gene: 5. This CDR3 comprises 14 residues. CDR3 loop: CSVASSGVYNEQFF. CDR3 sequence (DNA): TGCAGCGTTGCGAGTAGCGGGGTCTACAATGAGCAGTTCTTC.

As concerns this clonotype: A read error may account for a junction end that differs from germline. The CDR3: CAGSLGRGRANVLTF. CDR3 in DNA: TGTGCCGGCAGTTTGGGCAGGGGCAGGGCCAACGTCCTGACTTTC. The genes are TRBV28 and TRBJ2-6, with a possible D match to TRBD1 (6 bases). There are 15 residues in the CDR3. Germline loops: CDR1 MDHEN, CDR2 SYDVKM.